One TCR beta chain is described in this entry. This entry is derived from a study of blood T cells in healthy people across ages. For the second PCR, which ran for about 6 to 11 cycles, a sample-barcoded 5' primer and a J-beta primer mix were used. TCRdb redid the calling of the 5' RACE reads with MiXCR, one entry per CDR3 protein. The table records 750,000 to 950,000 distinct CDR3 sequences, around a quarter of them present only once. Deletions cut 2 bases from V and 4 bases from J, with 12 bases between. The CDR3 covers 15 residues. CDR1 SEHNR and CDR2 FQNEAQ come from the germline V gene (reference sequence). The data were also submitted as part of a second study, on T cells of mothers and their children. Per that paper: All donors were healthy and Caucasian; they were a few mothers and their six children.

This chain connects TRBV7-9 to TRBJ1-3, with D perhaps matching TRBD1 (5 bases). The clonotype comes from a boy younger than 18 in good health. Sequencing was done on a sample of blood. The CDR3 sequence: CASSLSGGGGNTIYF. In DNA form, the CDR3 reads TGTGCCAGCAGCTTAAGCGGGGGTGGAGGAAACACCATATATTTT.